This is a list of T cell receptor beta chains from one sample in a study of blood T cell repertoires in COVID-19. Assay: immunoSEQ multiplex PCR; the TCRdb copy retains only in-frame clones and omits some. Of 250,000 to 350,000 clones listed, 85% to 90% are singletons. Sample: peripheral blood. The receptors were gathered from a woman aged 50 to 60 with COVID-19, enrolled during active disease. Each CDR3 is given with its conserved first and last residue. Each record gives: V gene, CDR3 protein.

V gene: TRBV19; CDR3 protein: CASSPTGGVGTEAFF
V gene: TRBV7-7; CDR3 protein: CASSRRAGGETQYF
V gene: TRBV5-1; CDR3 protein: CASSSDTYGYTF
V gene: TRBV7-3; CDR3 protein: CASSLMRAEHTEAFF
V gene: TRBV7-2; CDR3 protein: CASSSDQTSAPQETQYF
V gene: TRBV5-1; CDR3 protein: CASSLGQGASAEAFF
V gene: TRBV6-2/TRBV6-3; CDR3 protein: CASSWGQGGSPLHF
V gene: TRBV4-1; CDR3 protein: CASTQNPGTGHGYTF
V gene: TRBV5-1; CDR3 protein: CASSRGDRGTYEQYF
V gene: TRBV5-4; CDR3 protein: CASSSTGRGNTGELFF
V gene: TRBV20-1; CDR3 protein: CSASSGQPYGYTF
V gene: TRBV12-5; CDR3 protein: CASGSPASDNEQFF
V gene: TRBV5-1; CDR3 protein: CASSRGLAGSTDTQYF
V gene: TRBV6-4; CDR3 protein: CASSVESNTEAFF
V gene: TRBV28; CDR3 protein: CASSPQPGRADQNEKLFF
V gene: TRBV25-1; CDR3 protein: CASSEFRYGTDTQYF
V gene: TRBV27; CDR3 protein: CASRRTGREQYF
V gene: TRBV11-3; CDR3 protein: CASSRDYSYEQYF
V gene: TRBV5-4; CDR3 protein: CASSLAGGYGYTF
V gene: TRBV11-1; CDR3 protein: CASSFGDRGYETQYF
V gene: TRBV30; CDR3 protein: CAWNGLAGPYEQYF
V gene: TRBV9; CDR3 protein: CASSVAGWGQGARETQYF
V gene: TRBV19; CDR3 protein: CASSIDVETNWYGYTF
V gene: TRBV3-1/TRBV3-2; CDR3 protein: CASSQDWGENYGYTF
V gene: TRBV24-1; CDR3 protein: CATSALAGVTGELFF
V gene: TRBV11-3; CDR3 protein: CASSLAGGGNEQFF
V gene: TRBV30; CDR3 protein: CAWSGQGGPQHF
V gene: TRBV6-5; CDR3 protein: CAAGQEGNEQFF
V gene: TRBV9; CDR3 protein: CASNRGLAGGPAFF
V gene: TRBV3-1/TRBV3-2; CDR3 protein: CASSHRGRGGTYEQYF
V gene: TRBV10-1; CDR3 protein: CASSESGTSAHEQYF
V gene: TRBV18; CDR3 protein: CASSSLDASSYNEQFF
V gene: TRBV3-1/TRBV3-2; CDR3 protein: CASSQVKGVNTGELFF
V gene: TRBV24-1; CDR3 protein: CATSAPQGDRGGDSYGYTF
V gene: TRBV5-4; CDR3 protein: CASSLRTSGRRYNEQFF
V gene: TRBV29-1; CDR3 protein: CSVREGLNTEAFF
V gene: TRBV5-1; CDR3 protein: CASSPQTVLAEAFF
V gene: TRBV7-2; CDR3 protein: CASSLGVAGGANEQFF
V gene: TRBV24-1; CDR3 protein: CATSGRSGTTATDTQYF
V gene: TRBV14; CDR3 protein: CASSQERTAYNEQFF
V gene: TRBV11-1; CDR3 protein: CASSEGQYYGYTF
V gene: TRBV9; CDR3 protein: CASSVLAGYQNTEAFF
V gene: TRBV4-1; CDR3 protein: CASSAPGGAKNIQYF
V gene: TRBV6-2/TRBV6-3; CDR3 protein: CASSLQFRSGNTIYF
V gene: TRBV6-5; CDR3 protein: CAGTRTGELEAFF
V gene: TRBV14; CDR3 protein: CASSQIRLAGPQETQYF
V gene: TRBV3-1/TRBV3-2; CDR3 protein: CASSQDPFGRAFEQFF
V gene: TRBV15; CDR3 protein: CATSPPGQGVYGYTF
V gene: TRBV27; CDR3 protein: CASNKGLGGNNEQFF
V gene: TRBV5-4; CDR3 protein: CASSSSGTGELFF
V gene: TRBV7-9; CDR3 protein: CASSFEGDYNEQFF
V gene: TRBV6-5; CDR3 protein: CASISGAEGTDTQYF
V gene: TRBV5-1; CDR3 protein: CASSLVPGPYEQYF
V gene: TRBV18; CDR3 protein: CASSEMAGGRHQPQHF
V gene: TRBV2; CDR3 protein: CASNKDRDETQYF
V gene: TRBV7-2; CDR3 protein: CASSPTGGVSYEQYF
V gene: TRBV10-3; CDR3 protein: CAISTTGGLEPLHF
V gene: TRBV11-2; CDR3 protein: CASSRDRQATNEKLFF
V gene: TRBV24-1; CDR3 protein: CATSDTREKTEAFF